This T cell receptor beta chain was identified in a study of blood T cell repertoires in COVID-19 (dated by TCRdb to 2020 to 2022). For the study in its entirety: Samples from collaborators originated in the United States, Italy and Spain and spanned both the acute and convalescent phases of COVID-19. The material from the prospective study consisted of cDNA or gDNA derived from T cells, B-cell-depleted T cells, or PBMCs. Deeply sampled blood TCRbeta repertoires from subjects exposed to, actively infected with, or recovered from COVID-19 were included in the dataset. A freely available public database, intended as a resource for researchers studying the immune response to SARS-CoV-2, is where the repertoires were released. Samples were obtained from the ongoing ImmuneRACE study (first 160 participants) and from about 1,300 subjects provided by 6 global collaborators. Nearly every sample came with metadata listing a de-identified subject ID, COVID-19 status, age in years and sex. Where available, HLA class I and class II types were obtained from metadata supplied by the sample provider rather than from assay-based typing.

From the germline V gene, CDR1 is SNHLY and CDR2 is FYNNEI. The CDR3 runs 15 amino acids, cysteine and phenylalanine included. The only DNA kept is the CDR3, 45 bases in frame from the first base. Germline trimming amounts to 7 bases on V and 6 bases on J, with 7 as the count of junction bases outside the gene matches. This clone was detected a few times. Its antigen is unknown. Per-nucleotide qualities are absent, and no much larger clonotype sits a single base away. TCRbeta CDR3 regions were amplified from genomic DNA using the immunoSEQ Assay, a bias-controlled multiplex PCR. The study's own analysis went as follows. Within the assay, amplification of reference gene primers was used to estimate how many nucleated cells each sample contained. To quantify the absolute abundance of each unique TCRbeta CDR3 rearrangement, sequence reads were collapsed and filtered. For each sample, productive Simpson clonality was calculated as the square root of Simpson's diversity index over productive rearrangements. TCRdb limited this immuneACCESS table to in-frame rearrangements with V and J called. A share of clones is missing; checked studies link under half to unresolved V genes, and the rest is unexplained. D and trimming were read from the DNA, whereas the V and J calls and clone size are those reported in that table. The sample table contains some 410,000 clones; only one count was recorded for approximately 88% of them. Over 0.9% of the sample is held by the ten biggest clonotypes.

Participants in the prospective study were enrolled through a virtual design, were aged 18 to 89 years, and lived in some 24 United States geographic areas. Cohort assignment in the prospective study relied on participant-reported clinical history from a screening survey and a study questionnaire. Mobile phlebotomists in the prospective study collected whole blood, serum and a nasopharyngeal or oropharyngeal swab from every participant. Participants in the prospective study had the option to provide additional blood draws and questionnaires over a 2-month period. Blood samples from the prospective study were shipped frozen or at room temperature prior to DNA extraction. What the research found in general, with its limitations: Clinical and demographic metadata were provided uncurated, with the amount varying by source and participant.

The sequence is built from TRBV2 and TRBJ2-3, with 13 bases matching TRBD2. This TCR came from a woman in her twenties or thirties with acute COVID-19. Sequences were obtained from PBMCs or T cells enriched from blood (not recorded which). CDR3 region: CASTGTSGVDDTQYF. The bases read TGTGCCAGCACCGGGACTAGCGGGGTTGACGATACGCAGTATTTT.